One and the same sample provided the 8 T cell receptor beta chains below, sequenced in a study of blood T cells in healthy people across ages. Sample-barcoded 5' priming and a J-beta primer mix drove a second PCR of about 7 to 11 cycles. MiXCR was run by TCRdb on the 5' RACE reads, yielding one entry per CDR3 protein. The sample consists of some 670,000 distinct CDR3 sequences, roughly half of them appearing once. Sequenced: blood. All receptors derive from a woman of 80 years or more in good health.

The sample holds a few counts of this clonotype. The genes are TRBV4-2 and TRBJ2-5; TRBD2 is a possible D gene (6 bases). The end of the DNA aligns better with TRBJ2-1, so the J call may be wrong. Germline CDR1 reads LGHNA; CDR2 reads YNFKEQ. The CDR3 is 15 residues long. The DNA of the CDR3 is TGTGCCAGCAGCCCAAACGACCTTACGGGGGAGACCCAGTTCTTC. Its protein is CASSPNDLTGETQFF.

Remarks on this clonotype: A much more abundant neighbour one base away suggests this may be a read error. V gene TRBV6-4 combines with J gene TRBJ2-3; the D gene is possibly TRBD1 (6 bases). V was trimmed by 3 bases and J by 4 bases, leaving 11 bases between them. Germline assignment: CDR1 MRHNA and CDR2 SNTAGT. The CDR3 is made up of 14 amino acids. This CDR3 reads CASSDEGVSDTQYF. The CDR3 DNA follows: TGTGCCAGCAGTGATGAGGGGGTTTCAGATACGCAGTATTTT.

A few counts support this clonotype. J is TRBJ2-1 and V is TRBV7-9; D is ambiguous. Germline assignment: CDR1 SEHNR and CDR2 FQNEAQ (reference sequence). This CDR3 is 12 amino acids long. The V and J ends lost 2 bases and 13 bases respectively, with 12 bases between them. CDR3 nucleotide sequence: TGTGCCAGCAGCTTACTCAAAGAGACCCAGTTCTTC. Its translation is CASSLLKETQFF.

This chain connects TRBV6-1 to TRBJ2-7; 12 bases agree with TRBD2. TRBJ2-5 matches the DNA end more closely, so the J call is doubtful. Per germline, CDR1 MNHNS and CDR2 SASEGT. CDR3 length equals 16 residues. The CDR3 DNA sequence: TGTGCCAGCATGAACTCGCTAGCGGGAGGGAGGGAGACCCAGTACTTC. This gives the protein CASMNSLAGGRETQYF.

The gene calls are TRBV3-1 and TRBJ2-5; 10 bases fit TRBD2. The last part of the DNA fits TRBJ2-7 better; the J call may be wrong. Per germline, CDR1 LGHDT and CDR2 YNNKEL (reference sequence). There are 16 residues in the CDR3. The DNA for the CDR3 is TGTGCCAGCAGCCCTAGGACTAGCGGTGATGGGGACGAGCAGTACTTC. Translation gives CASSPRTSGDGDEQYF.

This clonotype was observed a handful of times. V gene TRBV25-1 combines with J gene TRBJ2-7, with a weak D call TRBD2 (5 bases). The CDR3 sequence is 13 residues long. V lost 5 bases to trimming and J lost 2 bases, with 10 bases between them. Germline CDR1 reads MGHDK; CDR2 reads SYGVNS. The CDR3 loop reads CASSTPGTYEQYF. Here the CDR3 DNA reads TGTGCCAGCAGTACTCCGGGGACCTACGAGCAGTACTTC.

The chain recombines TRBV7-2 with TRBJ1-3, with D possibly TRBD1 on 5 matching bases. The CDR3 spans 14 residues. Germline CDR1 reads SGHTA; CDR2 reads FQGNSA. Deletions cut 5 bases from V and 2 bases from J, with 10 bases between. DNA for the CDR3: TGTGCCAGCAGCCCCCAGGGAGCTGGAAACACCATATATTTT. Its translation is CASSPQGAGNTIYF.

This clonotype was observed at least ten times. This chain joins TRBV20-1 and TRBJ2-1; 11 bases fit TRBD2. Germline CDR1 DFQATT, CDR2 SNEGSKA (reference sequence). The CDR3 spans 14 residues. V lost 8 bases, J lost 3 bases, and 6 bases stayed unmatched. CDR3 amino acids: CSYSGGAFYNEQFF. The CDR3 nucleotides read TGCAGTTATAGCGGGGGGGCCTTCTACAATGAGCAGTTCTTC.